Presented here are 8 T cell receptor beta chains from one specimen sequenced in a study of blood T cell repertoires in COVID-19. Profiling relied on immunoSEQ multiplex PCR, and the TCRdb table lists in-frame clones only, not all of them. Among roughly 200,000 clones listed, about 88% were seen once. Sequences were obtained from peripheral blood. These receptors all come from a man aged 45-60 years with COVID-19, enrolled during active disease.

This clone is a singleton in its sample. The chain joins TRBV27 to TRBJ1-5, with D unclear. V was clipped by 6 bases and J by 3 bases, with 9 bases between them. This CDR3 has 13 amino acids. From germline, CDR1 is MNHEY and CDR2 SMNVEV (reference sequence). The CDR3 DNA reads TGTGCCAGCAGCCTGGCGGTCAATCAGCCCCAGCATTTT. This gives the protein CASSLAVNQPQHF.

This clone was found once. The CDR3 loop is CAWSEGFGELFF. CDR3 DNA sequence: TGTGCCTGGAGCGAGGGTTTCGGGGAGCTGTTTTTT. The gene calls are TRBV30 and TRBJ2-2, with D possibly TRBD2 on 5 matching bases. The V gene lost 3 bases and the J gene lost 7 bases, with 9 bases spanning the gap. The CDR3 spans 12 residues. In germline, CDR1 is GTSNPN, CDR2 SVGIG (reference sequence).

This chain links TRBV9 with TRBJ2-1; 7 bases fit TRBD2. With 5 bases clipped from V and 9 bases from J, the junction kept 14 bases outside the gene matches. The CDR3 contains 15 residues. CDR1 is SGDLS, CDR2 YYNGEE, per germline. In nucleotides, the CDR3 is TGTGCCAGCAGTGCCTATGGGGGAGGGCCAGGTGAGCAGTTCTTC. This encodes CASSAYGGGPGEQFF.

This clone came up once. V usage is TRBV10-3 and J usage is TRBJ2-5; 11 nucleotides align to TRBD2. The CDR3 spans 17 residues. V trimming: 11 bases; J trimming: 0 bases; junction bases outside the gene matches: 14. The V gene's germline CDR1 is ENHRY and CDR2 SYGVKD. The CDR3 nucleotides are TGTGCCGCCCAGGGCGGGACTAGCGGTCTTCACCAAGAGACCCAGTACTTC. Its translation is CAAQGGTSGLHQETQYF.

In DNA form, the CDR3 reads TGCAGCGCAGCCGGGACAGGGGGCGCCTTTGTTACAGATACGCAGTATTTT. Translation: CSAAGTGGAFVTDTQYF. The rearrangement links TRBV29-1 to TRBJ2-3; 12 nucleotides agree with TRBD1. Germline V gives CDR1 SQVTM, CDR2 ANQGSEA. The CDR3 sequence is 17 residues long. V lost 7 bases, J lost 3 bases, and 14 bases stayed unmatched.

The chain couples TRBV7-6 to TRBJ2-7, with TRBD1 matching over 9 bases. Trimming cost V 1 base and J 6 bases; bases outside gene matches: 4. Germline V lookup: CDR1 SGHVS, CDR2 FNYEAQ. The CDR3 has 14 amino acids. The CDR3 DNA sequence: TGTGCCAGCAGCTTAGGGGACAGGGAGGGCGAGCAGTACTTC. It specifies CASSLGDREGEQYF.

J is TRBJ1-2 and V is TRBV7-9; D is ambiguous. The V gene lost 0 bases and the J gene lost 3 bases, with 17 bases spanning the gap. Germline CDR1 SEHNR, CDR2 FQNEAQ (reference sequence). The CDR3 contains 17 residues. The CDR3 is CASSLAGGGRHDYGYTF. In DNA, the CDR3 is TGTGCCAGCAGCTTAGCGGGCGGCGGGAGGCATGACTATGGCTACACCTTC.

This clone was seen just once. The chain combines TRBV12-3 or TRBV12-4 with TRBJ1-6; a possible D gene is TRBD1 (6 bases). This CDR3 region has 13 residues. The V end was cut by 6 bases, the J end by 7 bases, with 10 bases between. CDR3 region: CASSRTVNSPLHF. Here the CDR3 DNA reads TGTGCCAGCAGCCGGACAGTGAATTCACCCCTCCACTTT.